Included here is one T cell receptor beta chain sequence, with context. What it binds is unknown. These data are taken from a study of response to subunit inactivated influenza vaccine. Notes on the study in general: The authors suggested that every seasonal influenza vaccination recruits few new T cells.

One entry per CDR3 protein, called by TCRdb with MiXCR from the RT-PCR reads. The repertoire holds roughly 540,000 distinct CDR3 sequences, under 25% seen once, with approximately 2.9% in the top ten. The same data also went into a second study, on T cells expressing NK-cell markers. From that second work: Generation of TCR beta cDNA was performed by 5'RACE template switching incorporating UMIs. Just one sequenced donor of eight was HCMV-seronegative, while seven were seropositive.

The source of this sequence is a man aged 45-65 years who received an inactivated influenza vaccine. The source material was CD4+ T cells sorted from PBMCs, sampled roughly 12 days after vaccination.

The CDR3 nucleotides read TGTGCCTGGGGTGGAAGTCGGACTGAAGCTTTCTTT. As protein: CAWGGSRTEAFF. This chain joins TRBV30 and TRBJ1-1, with D unclear. CDR3 size: 12 residues. CDR1 GTSNPN and CDR2 SVGIG come from the germline V gene (reference sequence). V lost 5 bases and J lost 5, with 12 bases in between.